This passage covers 9 T cell receptor beta chains from one sample sequenced in a study of T cells after yellow fever vaccination. One entry per CDR3 protein results from TCRdb running MiXCR on the 5' RACE reads. In the table there are 200,000 to 300,000 distinct CDR3 sequences, approximately 3.5% of which are singletons. The material sequenced was PBMCs, taken 15 days after the yellow fever booster vaccination. Receptors were obtained from a man between 18 and 35 years old who received the YFV17D yellow fever vaccine.

This clonotype was recorded at least ten times. The V and J genes are TRBV12-3 or TRBV12-4 and TRBJ2-5; D gene ambiguous. The CDR3 is made up of 12 amino acids. V was shortened by 5 bases and J by 7 bases, with 11 bases between the two germline ends. The CDR3 region has the DNA TGTGCCAGCAGTCGGGCCACGCCGACCCAGTACTTC. Encoded protein: CASSRATPTQYF.

This clonotype was observed at least ten times. The chain has TRBV4-3 and TRBJ2-1; D unresolved. Trimming took 10 bases from V and 7 from J, leaving 20 bases between them. The CDR3 loop spans 14 amino acids. CDR1 LGHNA and CDR2 YSLEER come from the germline V gene. CDR3 sequence: CATSRGSAVNEQFF. CDR3 bases: TGCGCCACCTCTCGAGGAAGCGCAGTTAATGAGCAGTTCTTC.

The chain joins TRBV20-1 to TRBJ2-1, with D possibly TRBD2 on 7 matching bases. This CDR3 comprises 18 residues. CDR1 DFQATT and CDR2 SNEGSKA come from the germline V gene (reference sequence). Trimming stripped 1 base from V and 0 bases from J, with 19 bases between. The CDR3 is CSARANGGPSSSYNEQFF. CDR3 DNA: TGCAGTGCTAGAGCCAACGGGGGGCCGTCGAGCTCCTACAATGAGCAGTTCTTC.

This clonotype was picked up many times. The gene calls are TRBV5-1 and TRBJ2-1, with TRBD2 matching over 7 bases. CDR3 length: 13 amino acids. After removal of 4 bases from V and 10 bases from J, the junction contained 8 bases not matched to a gene. Germline CDR1 reads SGHRS; CDR2 reads YFSETQ. The CDR3 bases are TGCGCCAGCAGCCCGGGACCGGGAGGCGAGCAGTTCTTC. Translated, it gives CASSPGPGGEQFF.

Worth noting for this clonotype: A much larger clone differs from this one at a single base, so this may be a read error. V usage is TRBV4-3 and J usage is TRBJ2-3; D is unresolved. Germline V gene lookup returns CDR1 LGHNA and CDR2 YSLEER. The CDR3 totals 17 residues. Trimming pared 3 bases from V and 0 bases from J, leaving 16 bases between. The chain's CDR3 is CASSQTPWVISTDTQYF. The CDR3 bases are TGCGCCAGCAGCCAGACCCCCTGGGTAATTAGCACAGATACGCAGTATTTT.

This clonotype showed up many times. The chain links TRBV5-1 to TRBJ1-2; TRBD1 might be the D (6 bases). The CDR3 is 14 residues long. V lost 5 bases and J 3 bases, leaving 14 bases between the germline ends. Germline assignment: CDR1 SGHRS and CDR2 YFSETQ. CDR3 region: CASRPGRGDYGYTF. CDR3 DNA: TGCGCCAGCAGACCCGGGAGGGGGGACTATGGCTACACCTTC.

This clonotype was found many times. The V and J genes are TRBV4-1 and TRBJ1-2, with a tentative D call TRBD1 (6 bases). The CDR3 extends over 14 amino acids. Trimming removed 2 bases at V and 6 bases at J, with 13 bases between. Germline V gives CDR1 MGHRA, CDR2 YSYEKL. The CDR3 spells CASSQSGGADGYTF. CDR3 sequence (DNA): TGCGCCAGCAGCCAAAGCGGGGGCGCGGATGGCTACACCTTC.

This clonotype was detected ten times or more. The chain combines TRBV7-9 with TRBJ2-1, with 7 bases aligning to TRBD1. With V trimmed by 6 bases and J by 6 bases, 14 bases remained unmatched. This CDR3 spans 16 amino acids. The germline V gene encodes CDR1 SEHNR and CDR2 FQNEAQ (reference sequence). DNA for the CDR3: TGTGCCAGCAGATCAACCGGGACAGATTTTCGCAATGAGCAGTTCTTC. Protein sequence: CASRSTGTDFRNEQFF.

This clonotype came up many times. The chain couples TRBV11-2 to TRBJ2-1; TRBD2 aligns across 7 bases. The V gene's germline CDR1 is SGHAT and CDR2 FQNNGV. The CDR3 runs 16 residues. After removal of 1 base from V and 9 bases from J, the junction contained 12 bases not matched to a gene. For the CDR3, the DNA is TGTGCCAGCAGCTTAGCAAGCGGGGTATGGGAACGTGAGCAGTTCTTC. It translates to CASSLASGVWEREQFF.